Described below is a single T cell receptor beta chain sequence and its context. Its antigen is unknown. The record originates from a study of cytomegalovirus exposure and HLA in healthy donors. Study-wide results and limits: Clonal expansion was found to be greater in HLA-associated TCR beta chains than in equally common others in a later analysis. Presence/absence analyses assumed roughly uniform sequencing depth across donors.

Losses at the gene ends were 4 bases for V and 3 bases for J; bases not matched to a gene: 7. This CDR3 comprises 14 residues. Germline CDR1 SGHKS, CDR2 YYEKEE (reference sequence). The study ran its PCR with 60 Vbeta and 13 Jbeta primers. Clones were sequenced by immunoSEQ multiplex PCR, and TCRdb holds only the in-frame ones, with some missing. This sample has 200,000 to 250,000 clones, with about 80% found just once. The sample was PBMCs. This receptor was identified in a woman aged 60-75 years in good health and CMV-seropositive. This sequence joins TRBV5-5 and TRBJ2-7; 7 nucleotides match TRBD1. CDR3 DNA: TGTGCCAGCAGCGGACGACAGGGTAGCTACGAGCAGTACTTC. Protein sequence: CASSGRQGSYEQYF. Using reference TRBV5-5 and TRBJ2-7 for the parts outside the CDR3, the full variable domain is DAGVTQSPTHLIKTRGQQVTLRCSPISGHKSVSWYQQVLGQGPQFIFQYYEKEERGRGNFPDRFSARQFPNYSSELNVNALLLGDSALYLCASSGRQGSYEQYFGPGTRLTVT.